This T cell receptor (beta chain) was captured in a study of T cell repertoires in cytomegalovirus infection. Study information: Public TCR beta signatures indicated both CMV infection and matching HLA type.

Note on this clonotype: Its antigen is not identified.

Germline lookup yields CDR1 SGHRS and CDR2 YFSETQ. The CDR3 sequence is 15 residues long. Trimming left V 6 bases short and J 4 bases short, with 16 bases between. Study results and caveats: Dominant in the ex vivo response were TCR beta clonotypes restricted by HLA-C and specific for CMV. CMV carriers having the relevant HLA were flagged by cumulative public TCR beta family frequency.

Each CDR3 protein gets one entry after TCRdb re-called the reads with MiXCR. The top ten hold around 9% of the sample, which has 200,000 to 300,000 distinct CDR3 sequences, around 13% seen once. This TCR came from a human donor in good health (CMV status not recorded). Some clones in this sample may be carry-over from other donors' samples. The V call is TRBV5-1, the J call TRBJ1-4, with TRBD1 as a possible D gene (5 bases). The specimen sequenced was PBMCs. The DNA of the CDR3 is TGCGCCAGCACCACGGGGGAAAGATATAATGAAAAACTGTTTTTT. It yields the protein CASTTGERYNEKLFF.